The 29 T cell receptor beta chains below all came from one sample that was sequenced in a study of blood T cell repertoires in COVID-19. Sequencing was performed with immunoSEQ multiplex PCR; in TCRdb, only in-frame clones are kept and a portion is missing. The data hold 350,000 to 500,000 clones, with approximately 90% observed a single time. Sequencing was carried out using PBMCs or T cells enriched from blood (not recorded which). The source of these receptors is a woman aged 18-29 years who had been exposed to COVID-19.

The genes are TRBV14 and TRBJ1-3; D is unclear. V shed 2 bases and J shed 0 bases, with 14 bases lying between them. The CDR3 covers 17 residues. The germline V gene encodes CDR1 SGHDN and CDR2 FVKESK. The CDR3 loop is CASSQRGRPHSGNTIYF. The CDR3 DNA is TGTGCCAGCAGCCAAAGAGGGCGGCCGCACTCTGGAAACACCATATATTTT.

V gene TRBV28 combines with J gene TRBJ1-2; no definite D call. With 3 bases removed from V and 8 bases from J, the gap between germline ends came to 7 bases. CDR3 length: 11 residues. Germline V gene data show CDR1 as MDHEN and CDR2 as SYDVKM. The CDR3 coding sequence is TGTGCCAGCAGTTTGTCCCGGGGCTACACCTTC. The encoded protein is CASSLSRGYTF.

The chain uses TRBV19 and TRBJ2-7; 7 nucleotides line up with TRBD2. J gave up 2 bases and V 6 bases, and 7 bases lay outside the gene matches. The CDR3 is 14 residues long. Germline lookup yields CDR1 LNHDA and CDR2 SQIVND (reference sequence). The CDR3: CASSLASGPYEQYF. The CDR3 DNA reads TGTGCCAGTAGCCTTGCTAGCGGCCCCTACGAGCAGTACTTC.

The chain joins TRBV6-5 to TRBJ2-7; D is possibly TRBD2 (5 bases). The V gene's germline CDR1 is MNHEY and CDR2 SVGAGI. Trimming removed 2 bases from V and 7 bases from J, with 12 bases in between. There are 13 residues in the CDR3. CDR3 sequence (DNA): TGTGCCAGCAGTTACCTCGAGGGTCAAGAGCAGTACTTC. It specifies CASSYLEGQEQYF.

Concerning this clone itself: Other DNA sequences within the sample encode an identical CDR3. The gene calls are TRBV19 and TRBJ2-7, with D uncertain. This CDR3 is built from 13 residues. With 2 bases removed from V and 1 base from J, the gap between germline ends came to 6 bases. Germline CDR1 is LNHDA and CDR2 is SQIVND (reference sequence). In nucleotides, the CDR3 is TGTGCCAGTAGTATATCGACATCCTACGAGCAGTACTTC. Its translation is CASSISTSYEQYF.

This clone was seen a single time. CDR3 residues: CASSLGRPYEQYF. CDR3 bases: TGCGCCAGCAGCTTGGGGCGACCCTACGAGCAGTACTTC. This rearrangement joins TRBV4-1 to TRBJ2-7; D is perhaps TRBD1 (5 bases). Trimming took 5 bases from V and 2 from J, leaving 10 bases between them. This CDR3 is 13 amino acids long. CDR1 and CDR2 from the germline V gene are MGHRA and YSYEKL.

J is TRBJ2-7 and V is TRBV6-1; 8 positions agree with TRBD1. The length of the CDR3 is 13 residues. Germline V CDR1 and CDR2: MNHNS, SASEGT. V shed 3 bases, J shed 6 bases, and the junction held 4 bases outside the gene matches. CDR3 sequence reads: CASSEDRAREQYF. CDR3 DNA: TGTGCCAGCAGTGAGGACAGGGCACGCGAGCAGTACTTC.

The rearrangement joins TRBV5-1 to TRBJ1-6; D possibly corresponds to TRBD1 (6 bases). Germline CDR1 and CDR2: SGHRS and YFSETQ. This CDR3 comprises 17 residues. V gave up 3 bases and J gave up 10 bases, with 23 bases separating them. The CDR3 is CASSSTPGTILNSPLHF. CDR3 DNA: TGCGCCAGCAGCTCGACACCTGGGACAATCCTAAACTCACCCCTCCACTTT. The full variable domain, completed using reference TRBV5-1 and TRBJ1-6, is KAGVTQTPRYLIKTRGQQVTLSCSPISGHRSVSWYQQTPGQGLQFLFEYFSETQRNKGNFPGRFSGRQFSNSRSEMNVSTLELGDSALYLCASSSTPGTILNSPLHFGNGTRLTVT.

The sample holds one count of this clone. V is TRBV10-1 and J is TRBJ1-6; D ambiguous. Trimming left V 6 bases short and J 9 bases short, with 15 bases between. The CDR3 extends over 14 amino acids. Germline-derived CDR1 and CDR2 are WNHNN and SYGVQD (reference sequence). CDR3 DNA: TGCGCCAGCAGGGAAGAGGGTGAACGTTCACCCCTCCACTTT. Amino acid sequence: CASREEGERSPLHF.

The chain is built from TRBV15 and TRBJ2-1; 11 positions match TRBD2. In germline, CDR1 is LNHNV, CDR2 YYDKDF (reference sequence). This CDR3 is built from 16 residues. V was pared by 9 bases and J by 9 bases, with 16 bases of the junction left unmatched. CDR3 bases: TGTGCCACGGGGAGGACTAGCGGGCCACCCTGGCCTGAGCAGTTCTTC. It encodes CATGRTSGPPWPEQFF.

The rearrangement links TRBV28 to TRBJ1-5; no clear D. Germline values: CDR1 MDHEN, CDR2 SYDVKM. Trimming removed 6 bases at V and 0 bases at J, with 12 bases between. The CDR3 extends over 15 amino acids. CDR3 DNA: TGTGCCAGCAGCCTCCTGATCTATAGCAATCAGCCCCAGCATTTT. Amino acids: CASSLLIYSNQPQHF.

This sequence joins TRBV19 and TRBJ1-2; 11 bases map to TRBD1. V shed 4 bases, J shed 6 bases, and the junction held 7 bases outside the gene matches. From germline, CDR1 is LNHDA and CDR2 SQIVND (reference sequence). This CDR3 is 15 amino acids long. The CDR3 nucleotides are TGTGCCAGTAGTACGACGTGGACAGGGGGCGATGGCTACACCTTC. Translating gives CASSTTWTGGDGYTF.

This chain joins TRBV15 and TRBJ2-3; possibly TRBD2 for D (6 bases). V lost 3 bases and J 1 base, leaving 8 bases between the germline ends. Germline V gives CDR1 LNHNV, CDR2 YYDKDF (reference sequence). The CDR3 consists of 14 residues. CDR3 loop: CATSSTGGTDTQYF. The CDR3 region has the DNA TGTGCCACCAGCAGTACGGGGGGCACAGATACGCAGTATTTT.

This clone was recorded only once. The chain carries TRBV27 and TRBJ2-4, with 12 bases identical to TRBD1. Germline CDR1 MNHEY, CDR2 SMNVEV (reference sequence). CDR3 length: 19 residues. Trimming at V came to 5 bases and at J to 1 base, leaving 12 bases not matched to a gene. The CDR3 sequence: CASSKVPGQGALAKNIQYF. The DNA for the CDR3 is TGTGCCAGCAGTAAAGTCCCGGGACAGGGGGCGCTGGCCAAAAACATTCAGTACTTC.

This clone has only a few counts. The V and J genes are TRBV5-1 and TRBJ1-1; D is perhaps TRBD1 (5 bases). V was cut by 4 bases and J by 7 bases, with 23 bases left in between. This CDR3 spans 16 amino acids. Germline values: CDR1 SGHRS, CDR2 YFSETQ. For the CDR3, the DNA is TGCGCCAGCAGCGTTGTGGGAAGCATGGCGGGGGTTGAAGCTTTCTTT. Residues: CASSVVGSMAGVEAFF.

This clone was recorded once. The chain uses TRBV2 and TRBJ2-7; D not certain. This CDR3 contains 11 residues. Germline V gene lookup returns CDR1 SNHLY and CDR2 FYNNEI. V lost 8 bases, J lost 3 bases, and 8 bases lay in between. This CDR3 reads CASGLSYEQYF. The CDR3 DNA reads as TGTGCCAGCGGTTTGAGCTACGAGCAGTACTTC.

This clone appeared a few times. The chain uses TRBV6-6 and TRBJ2-1, with no clear D. The germline CDR1 and CDR2 sequences are MNHNY and SVGAGI (reference sequence). V gave up 6 bases and J gave up 7 bases, with 19 bases separating them. The CDR3 is 15 residues long. The CDR3 coding sequence is TGTGCCAGCAGCCCTGTTGACCGCGGTTTAAATGAGCAGTTCTTC. Translated, it gives CASSPVDRGLNEQFF.

This chain connects TRBV6-6 to TRBJ1-2; 8 bases are a match to TRBD1. Per the germline V gene, CDR1 is MNHNY and CDR2 is SVGAGI (reference sequence). CDR3 size: 13 residues. V was clipped by 9 bases and J by 2 bases; unmatched bases: 5. The CDR3 DNA reads as TGTGCCAGTAAGGGACAGGAGAACTATGGCTACACCTTC. Its protein product is CASKGQENYGYTF.

The V call is TRBV10-2, the J call TRBJ2-5, with TRBD2 matching 10 bases. V lost 7 bases, J lost 2 bases, and 4 bases stayed unmatched. Germline CDR1 and CDR2: WSHSY and SAAADI. The CDR3 runs 14 residues. CDR3 bases: TGCGCCAGCACCCAGACTAGCGGGCAAGAGACCCAGTACTTC. The encoded protein is CASTQTSGQETQYF.

V is TRBV28 and J is TRBJ2-2; the D gene is possibly TRBD1 (5 bases). Between the trimmed V and J ends, which lost 5 bases and 0 bases, there was a span of 10 bases. CDR1 MDHEN and CDR2 SYDVKM come from the germline V gene. The CDR3 loop spans 15 amino acids. The CDR3 protein is CASSPTDTNTGELFF. CDR3 nucleotides: TGTGCCAGCAGTCCGACAGATACGAACACCGGGGAGCTGTTTTTT.

The V and J genes are TRBV30 and TRBJ1-2; D gene uncertain. Trimming removed 4 bases at V and 5 bases at J, with 23 bases between. Germline V lookup: CDR1 GTSNPN, CDR2 SVGIG (reference sequence). The CDR3 is 16 residues long. CDR3: CAWTPQTGKGEYGYTF. The CDR3, as DNA: TGTGCCTGGACCCCACAGACGGGGAAAGGAGAGTATGGCTACACCTTC.

The V call is TRBV14, the J call TRBJ1-5, with TRBD1 as a possible D gene (5 bases). Trimming left V 5 bases short and J 12 bases short, with 17 bases between. This CDR3 is built from 13 residues. CDR1 SGHDN and CDR2 FVKESK come from the germline V gene. In DNA form, the CDR3 reads TGTGCCAGCAGCTACGCCCATCCAGGGAACCAGCATTTT. This gives the protein CASSYAHPGNQHF.

The chain uses TRBV7-6 and TRBJ1-6, with D tentatively TRBD1 (5 bases). CDR3 length: 13 residues. Germline CDR1 is SGHVS and CDR2 is FNYEAQ. Trimming shortened V by 3 bases and J by 7 bases, and 7 bases separated the two germline ends. The CDR3 sequence: CASSFGGNSPLHF. CDR3 nucleotides: TGTGCCAGCAGCTTCGGGGGGAATTCACCCCTCCACTTT. The full variable domain, completed using reference TRBV7-6 and TRBJ1-6, is GAGVSQSPRYKVTKRGQDVALRCDPISGHVSLYWYRQALGQGPEFLTYFNYEAQQDKSGLPNDRFSAERPEGSISTLTIQRTEQRDSAMYRCASSFGGNSPLHFGNGTRLTVT.

The chain is built from TRBV28 and TRBJ2-7; D is ambiguous. V was shortened by 3 bases and J by 7 bases, with 25 bases between the two germline ends. CDR1 MDHEN and CDR2 SYDVKM come from the germline V gene. This CDR3 is 17 amino acids long. The CDR3 DNA sequence: TGTGCCAGCAGTTTTTTCCTGACCGGGTCCCAAGATGGGGAGCAGTACTTC. Translation: CASSFFLTGSQDGEQYF.

The chain employs TRBV14 and TRBJ1-2; TRBD1 aligns across 8 bases. The CDR3 is made up of 12 amino acids. CDR1 SGHDN and CDR2 FVKESK come from the germline V gene. The trim removed 4 bases at V and 7 bases at J, leaving 2 bases unmatched. This CDR3 is CASSRDRLGYTF. CDR3 nucleotides: TGTGCCAGCAGCCGGGACAGGCTTGGCTACACCTTC. The full variable domain, with the rest looked up from reference TRBV14 and TRBJ1-2, is EAGVTQFPSHSVIEKGQTVTLRCDPISGHDNLYWYRRVMGKEIKFLLHFVKESKQDESGMPNNRFLAERTGGTYSTLKVQPAELEDSGVYFCASSRDRLGYTFGSGTRLTVV.

The chain carries TRBV10-1 and TRBJ1-1; D remains ambiguous. V dropped 11 bases and J dropped 0 bases, with 7 bases sitting between them. CDR3 length equals 11 residues. CDR1 and CDR2 (germline): WNHNN, SYGVQD (reference sequence). For the CDR3, the DNA is TGCGCCGCACTGGTGAACACTGAAGCTTTCTTT. This sequence encodes CAALVNTEAFF.

The chain uses TRBV4-3 and TRBJ1-1; TRBD1 is a possible D gene (6 bases). This CDR3 comprises 14 residues. Per germline, CDR1 LGHNA and CDR2 YSLEER. V was trimmed by 2 bases and J by 1 base, leaving 8 bases between them. Here the CDR3 DNA reads TGCGCCAGCAGCCAATGGACAGAGAACACTGAAGCTTTCTTT. Protein: CASSQWTENTEAFF.

V usage is TRBV5-1 and J usage is TRBJ2-7; 16 bases fit TRBD2. This CDR3 region has 16 residues. Germline loops: CDR1 SGHRS, CDR2 YFSETQ. V shed 4 bases and J 2 bases; nucleotides not matched to a gene: 3. In DNA, the CDR3 is TGCGCCAGCAGCCCGGGACTAGCGGGAGGGCCCTACGAGCAGTACTTC. Its translation: CASSPGLAGGPYEQYF. The variable domain in full, with the rest retrieved from reference TRBV5-1 and TRBJ2-7, is KAGVTQTPRYLIKTRGQQVTLSCSPISGHRSVSWYQQTPGQGLQFLFEYFSETQRNKGNFPGRFSGRQFSNSRSEMNVSTLELGDSALYLCASSPGLAGGPYEQYFGPGTRLTVT.

The CDR3 DNA reads as TGTGCCAGCAGTAGCACGACAGGGGGCTTTGAAAAACTGTTTTTT. It is translated as CASSSTTGGFEKLFF. The chain is built from TRBV28 and TRBJ1-4; 10 bases align to TRBD1. In germline, CDR1 is MDHEN, CDR2 SYDVKM. The length of the CDR3 is 15 residues. V lost 5 bases and J lost 7; bases outside the gene matches: 7.